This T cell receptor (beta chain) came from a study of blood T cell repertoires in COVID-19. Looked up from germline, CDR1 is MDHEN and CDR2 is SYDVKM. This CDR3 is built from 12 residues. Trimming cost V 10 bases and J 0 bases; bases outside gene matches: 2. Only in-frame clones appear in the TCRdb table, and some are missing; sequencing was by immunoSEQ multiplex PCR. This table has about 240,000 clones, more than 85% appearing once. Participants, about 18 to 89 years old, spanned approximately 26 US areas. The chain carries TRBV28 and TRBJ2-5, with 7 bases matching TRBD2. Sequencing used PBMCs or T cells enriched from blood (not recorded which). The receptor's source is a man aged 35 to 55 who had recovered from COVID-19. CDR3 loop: CATRGDQETQYF. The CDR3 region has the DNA TGTGCCACACGGGGGGACCAAGAGACCCAGTACTTC.